This entry concerns a single TCR beta chain. No cognate antigen has been identified for it. Base-call qualities are not available, and no considerably larger clone is one nucleotide away. The data stem from a study of cytomegalovirus exposure and HLA in healthy donors (TCRdb year 2017). Context from the whole study: In an earlier analysis of fewer than 750 of the donors, approximately 260 Gb of sequence data and 100 million or so unique TCR beta sequences from about 179 million T cells were reported. The T cell repertoires of about 700 subjects were profiled by immunosequencing and related to cytomegalovirus serostatus. Across about 370 genotyped donors of the cohort, an average of approximately 240,000 unique TCR beta nucleotide sequences per donor were sequenced, and about a sixth of those sequences were non-productive. To predict cytomegalovirus infection status, the study brought together high-throughput TCR immunosequencing, statistical association of individual TCRs with disease status, and machine learning. To study patterns of TCR occurrence, a later analysis re-analyzed previously published TCR beta repertoires from around 700 donors and added high-resolution HLA genotyping. Roughly 300 gigabases of sequencing data and around 88 million unique TCR sequences made up an early release that covered under 750 HLA-typed donors. Every discovery cohort repertoire had been produced on one sequencing platform. HLA typing covered class I and class II loci at four-digit resolution. The aim of the study was to test whether cataloging public T cell receptors could identify signatures of past pathogen exposure. In the later analysis, no new phenotypic data were used to find candidate immune exposures; instead, reliance was placed on TCR beta sequences and their occurrence across donors. Among the roughly 400 genotyped donors, roughly 80% belonged to the genetic ancestry cluster associated with self-reported Caucasian donors. Typing coverage varied by locus: roughly 620-630 donors for A, B, C, DRB1 and DQB1; more than 500 for DQA1; around 570 for DPA1; around 490 for DPB1. Genome-wide SNP genotypes for about 65% of the 666 donors were used in a later genetic analysis, which treated that subset as a discovery cohort. Roughly five DR-DQ haplotypes were treated as single units for association and clustering because of strong linkage in the cohort. In addition to the first cohort of several hundred subjects, a separate validation cohort of over 90 different subjects was used. Donor age, sex, ethnicity and CMV serostatus were compiled together with the repertoire data. An earlier analysis of approximately 580 of the donors used high-throughput TCR beta sequencing to judge whether each TCR beta V gene segment behaved as functional or pseudogenic.

The cohort was made up of 666 healthy bone marrow donors. All cohort members were sampled while nominally healthy, although unrecorded immune exposures were likely present. The donor tested CMV seropositive, placing the donor among the roughly 300 seropositive members of the cohort. Every donor gave a peripheral blood sample, and the peripheral blood mononuclear cells from that sample were used for TCR beta sequencing. Genomic DNA was extracted from the blood cell samples with the Qiagen DNeasy Blood Extraction Kit. Paper-wide results and their limitations: Specific HLA alleles were associated with 15,000 to 20,000 TCR beta sequences at a false discovery rate of 0.05 in a later analysis. The classifier was reported to diagnose cytomegalovirus status with high specificity and sensitivity in both the original and validation cohorts. A cluster of highly shared sequence variants was judged likely to be a technical artifact of the sequencing pipeline. Because HLA typing was missing for some donors at each locus, association tests included only the typed subset. Strong co-occurrence of HLA alleles, especially DR and DQ, made assigning TCR associations to individual alleles difficult. In a later genetic analysis, a missense DCLRE1C variant was associated with V-gene and J-gene trimming of TCR beta chains, and the association was replicated in an independent cohort. In a later analysis, TCR association rates were found to vary across HLA loci, with the most associated TCRs seen for DRB1 alleles and the fewest for HLA-C alleles. A further reported finding was that TCR beta sequences accurately predicted the HLA-A and HLA-B alleles for most subjects in the first cohort. The authors suggested that the approach could potentially be extended to other disease states and immunological phenotypes. This cohort had only TCR beta chains sequenced, and the lack of alpha or paired-chain data limited which features could be detected. A later analysis found that HLA-associated TCR beta chains were more clonally expanded and had lower generation probabilities than equally common non-associated chains. A few of the identified cytomegalovirus-associated TCR beta chains were confirmed in vitro to be specific for cytomegalovirus antigens. A total of about 150 TCR beta chains were listed by the study as associated with cytomegalovirus. In a later analysis, most CMV-associated TCR beta chains were found to appear HLA-restricted, with HLA associations seemingly driven largely by CMV exposure. CMV serostatus was the only immune exposure information available for the cohort. Several of the top co-occurrence clusters appeared to be linked to parvovirus B19, influenza, CMV and Epstein-Barr virus, according to a later analysis. Some IMGT-functional V segments, including TRBV6-2 and TRBV6-3, could not be told apart with the 87-base-pair reads, so those segments were excluded. The presence/absence analyses assumed that sequencing depth was roughly uniform across donors, and that assumption may not be true. In an earlier analysis of more than 450 of the donors, most TCR beta V segments were observed in productive rearrangements about 87% or about 30% of the time, broadly matching IMGT annotations. According to a later genetic analysis, donors in an Asian-associated ancestry cluster had fewer N-insertions in productive TCRs than the roughly 700-donor mean. Linkage disequilibrium might explain the correlated functional status among segregating V segments, but an unknown experimental factor could not be ruled out. Because counts were too low, fewer than 20 rarely observed V segments, including chromosome 9 orphons, were excluded from the earlier analysis of around 640 of the donors. Across donors, most TCR sequences were observed very rarely, whereas some public TCRs were present in many individuals.

The library relied on the immunoSEQ multiplex PCR assay. For the multiplex PCR, a mixture combining 60 forward primers for TCR Vbeta segments and 13 reverse primers for TCR Jbeta segments was used. Amplification of the CDR3 region of rearranged TCR beta genes was performed with a multiplex PCR assay on genomic DNA. The Illumina HiSeq System was used to sequence the amplified TCR beta libraries as 87-base-pair reads. Processing in the source paper ran as follows. Across the 600 to 700 repertoires, a later analysis counted about 81 million unique TCR beta chains, around 10 million of which were shared by at least two donors. Raw reads were error-corrected and collapsed into unique sequences by a nearest-neighbor algorithm in which closely related sequences were merged to remove PCR and sequencing errors. CDR3 sequences were aligned to IMGT reference sequences to assign V, D and J gene segments. For a sequence to be retained, a match of at least six nucleotides to both a V gene segment and a J gene segment was required. Rearrangements were called productive when the CDR3 lacked stop codons and stayed in frame with V and J; all others were non-productive. CDR3 was defined according to IMGT convention as the region running from the second conserved V-encoded cysteine to the conserved J-encoded phenylalanine. The earlier analysis of about 590 of the donors excluded sequences that lacked an unambiguous match to a single V gene segment. An earlier analysis of several hundred of the donors classified V segments as functional when productive rearrangements were above 56.7% and as segregating when the standard deviation between donors was above 5%. A statistical classification framework was built for diagnosing cytomegalovirus status from the catalog of TCR beta chain sequences. A later analysis assigned V and J genes by comparing TCR nucleotide sequences with IMGT/GENE-DB human TR gene sequences. The TCRdist pipeline was used in a later analysis to assign CDR3 sequences and most-parsimonious VDJ recombination scenarios. In a later analysis, each TCR beta chain was defined by its CDR3 amino acid sequence together with its V-gene family, and reads lacking a unique V-gene family were excluded. As a way to deal with suspected cross-contamination and a sequencing artifact, a later analysis dropped roughly 600 nucleotide sequences that were highly shared and had low generation probability. In a later analysis, a clonal expansion index was calculated for each public chain from normalized within-repertoire ranks of inferred template counts. In a later analysis, generation probabilities were computed with a VDJ recombination model fitted to out-of-frame rearrangements, and the resulting probabilities were checked against IGoR. Hypergeometric tests were used in a later analysis to score TCR-TCR, TCR-HLA and TCR-CMV co-occurrence, with a repertoire-size bias correction applied to the TCR pairs. A later analysis estimated false discovery rates by permuting HLA or CMV assignments 20 times. In a later analysis, co-occurring TCRs were grouped using DBSCAN, and TCRdist sequence similarity was added for clustering within HLA-allele-positive subsets. For co-occurrence clustering, repertoires with fewer than 30,000 or more than 120,000 public chains were excluded, along with about five repertoires with anomalous nucleotide sharing. As stored in TCRdb, this immuneACCESS dataset retains in-frame rearrangements with V and J assigned. A fraction of the clones does not appear; measured against another copy, unresolved V genes explain less than half of the discrepancy, and the remainder lacks a known reason. That table gives V, J and clone size, and the DNA gave D and trimming. The sample table lists 130,000 or so clones, less than 85% of them with a count of one. The top ten constitute approximately 4.3% of the sample.

Germline trimming amounts to 0 bases on V and 9 bases on J, with 9 as the count of junction bases outside the gene matches. The CDR1 and CDR2 encoded by the germline V gene are SNHLY and FYNNEI. Counted from cysteine to phenylalanine, this CDR3 has 16 amino acids. Only CDR3 DNA remains: 48 bases, in frame from the first base. The rearrangement combines TRBV2 with TRBJ2-1, and TRBD2 aligns with 9 junction nucleotides. This clonotype originated in a man between 18 and 29 years old in good health and CMV-seropositive. The sample was PBMCs. The DNA reads TGTGCCAGCAGTGAAGCGCTTGGCGGGAGGGCCTCTGAGCAGTTCTTC. Its coded protein is CASSEALGGRASEQFF. Beyond the CDR3, the reference TRBV2 and TRBJ2-1 genes provide the residues; the full variable domain reads: EPEVTQTPSHQVTQMGQEVILRCVPISNHLYFYWYRQILGQKVEFLVSFYNNEISEKSEIFDDQFSVERPDGSNFTLKIRSTKLEDSAMYFCASSEALGGRASEQFFGPGTRLTVL.